Reported below is one T cell receptor beta chain. The sample belongs to a study of OX40 agonist ivuxolimab in advanced cancers. Here immunoSEQ multiplex PCR was the method, and the copy in TCRdb shows in-frame clones only, minus some. The repertoire consists of about 35,000 clones, with approximately 79% occurring once and the leading ten covering just over 14%. The CDR3 sequence is 17 residues long. V shed 6 bases and J shed 2 bases, with 17 bases lying between them. The germline gives CDR1 SNHLY, CDR2 FYNNEI. Sequencing was performed on CD4+ or CD8+ T cells sorted from blood, taken in a trial of the OX40 agonist ivuxolimab. This receptor was taken from an adult with an advanced solid tumor such as melanoma, head and neck, liver or kidney cancer. The rearrangement uses TRBV2 and TRBJ1-6; tentatively, D is TRBD1 (6 bases). The CDR3 region has the DNA TGTGCCAGCAGGGGGACACTCAGCCGGACCTATAATTCACCCCTCCACTTT. Residues: CASRGTLSRTYNSPLHF.